The rows below give T cell receptor beta chains drawn from one sample of a study of T cell changes during pregnancy in multiple sclerosis. Profiling relied on immunoSEQ multiplex PCR, and the TCRdb table lists in-frame clones only, not all of them. The sample carries about 34,000 clones, around 90% recorded once. The sequenced sample was CD8+ T cells from peripheral blood mononuclear cells, obtained in the third trimester of pregnancy. These receptors originate from a female donor with multiple sclerosis, enrolled in a pregnancy study. Both conserved end residues are part of each CDR3. The D gene is left open where the match is weak. A row's size may be missing; if present it is once, few, many or a size class.

>TRBD1|TRBV5-6|.|TRBJ1-1|12
TGTGCCACTCTCCGTGGACAGGGGAGGACTTTCTTT
CATLRGQGRTFF
>.|TRBV7-2|.|TRBJ1-4|14
TGTGCCAGCAGCCCGCTTCAAAGCGGTGAAAAACTGTTTTTT
CASSPLQSGEKLFF
>TRBD1|TRBV6-6|once|TRBJ2-3|15
TGTGCCAGCAGTTACTCGATCCAGGGGGCAGATACGCAGTATTTT
CASSYSIQGADTQYF
>.|TRBV5-1|.|TRBJ1-2|14
TGCGCCAGCAGCCCAGACTACACAGGGTATGGCTACACCTTC
CASSPDYTGYGYTF
>.|TRBV27|.|TRBJ1-2|13
TGTGCCAGCAGTTTGGCGGGCAACTATGGCTACACCTTC
CASSLAGNYGYTF
>TRBD1|TRBV9|.|TRBJ2-7|15
TGTGCCAGCAGCGAGGAGGGGACAGGGTTCTACGAGCAGTACTTC
CASSEEGTGFYEQYF
>TRBD1|TRBV10-3|once|TRBJ1-1|15
TGTGCCATCAGTAATGACAGGGTTCGAAACACTGAAGCTTTCTTT
CAISNDRVRNTEAFF
>.|TRBV19|.|TRBJ2-7|16
TGTGCCAGTATACACTACTCAAATGATAAAGGCTACGAGCAGTACTTC
CASIHYSNDKGYEQYF
>.|TRBV10-1|once|TRBJ1-2|13
TGCGCCAGCACAGGAACAGACCTCTATGGCTACACCTTC
CASTGTDLYGYTF
>.|TRBV9|few|TRBJ1-1|14
TGTGCCAGCAGCGTAGGAGCCGGTAACACTGAAGCTTTCTTT
CASSVGAGNTEAFF
>.|TRBV6-6|.|TRBJ1-1|14
TGTGCCAGCAGTTACACAAACAGGGAGTGGGAAGCTTTCTTT
CASSYTNREWEAFF
>TRBD1|TRBV9|once|TRBJ1-2|17
TGTGCCAGCAGCGTCGGACAGGGGGTCGACCACTTCTATGGCTACACCTTC
CASSVGQGVDHFYGYTF
>.|TRBV9|once|TRBJ2-2|14
TGTGCCAGCAGAGCAGGGGAGGGCACCGGGGAGCTGTTTTTT
CASRAGEGTGELFF
>.|TRBV27|.|TRBJ1-2|16
TGTGCCAGCAGTCCCCCAGGTGGGGGACACAACTATGGCTACACCTTC
CASSPPGGGHNYGYTF
>.|TRBV5-1|.|TRBJ2-5|13
TGCGCCAGCCTGGACAGTTGGGATGAGACCCAGTACTTC
CASLDSWDETQYF
>.|TRBV7-3|.|TRBJ2-3|15
TGTGCCAGCAGCTCTTTAGCGTCTAGCACAGATACGCAGTATTTT
CASSSLASSTDTQYF
>.|TRBV19|.|TRBJ1-5|13
TGTGCCAGTACGGACACAGAAGGTCAGCCCCAGCATTTT
CASTDTEGQPQHF
>TRBD1|TRBV25-1|.|TRBJ1-2|13
TGTGCCAGCAGTCCGACAGGGGGGTATGGCTACACCTTC
CASSPTGGYGYTF
>TRBD1|TRBV4-1|.|TRBJ2-5|14
TGCGCCAGCAGCCAGCAGGGGGATGCGGAGACCCAGTACTTC
CASSQQGDAETQYF
>TRBD2|TRBV7-6|.|TRBJ2-1|16
TGTGCCAGCAGCTTACGGACTAGCGGGGGGGCAGATGAGCAGTTCTTC
CASSLRTSGGADEQFF
>.|TRBV27|.|TRBJ2-7|12
TGTGCCAGCAGGAACGCCAGGGGCGAGCAGTACTTC
CASRNARGEQYF
>TRBD2|TRBV30|once|TRBJ2-7|15
TGTGCCTGGAGGGCCACTAGCGGGGGTAACAACGAGCAGTACTTC
CAWRATSGGNNEQYF
>.|TRBV5-8|once|TRBJ2-1|12
TGTGCCAGCAGCTCCGACAGGTTTTGGCAGTTCTTC
CASSSDRFWQFF
>TRBD1|TRBV4-2|once|TRBJ2-3|16
TGTGCCAGCAGCCCTCGACAGGGGACCAGCACAGATACGCAGTATTTT
CASSPRQGTSTDTQYF
>.|TRBV19|.|TRBJ1-5|15
TGTGCCAGTAGTATAGCCCAGGGGCGATATCAGCCCCAGCATTTT
CASSIAQGRYQPQHF
>TRBD1|TRBV7-9|once|TRBJ1-6|18
TGTGCCAGCAGCGTCGGGACAGGGGGTTTTAGGTATAATTCACCCCTCCACTTT
CASSVGTGGFRYNSPLHF
>.|TRBV2|once|TRBJ2-2|12
TGTGCCAGCACCCAGGGTGTCGGGGAGCTGTTTTTT
CASTQGVGELFF
>.|TRBV19|.|TRBJ2-2|16
TGTGCCAGTAGTAATGTGAGGCAATCGAACACCGGGGAGCTGTTTTTT
CASSNVRQSNTGELFF
>.|TRBV5-1|.|TRBJ2-1|13
TGCGCCAGCAGCTTGGAATCCCCCGGGGAGCAGTTCTTC
CASSLESPGEQFF
>TRBD1|TRBV6-1|.|TRBJ2-7|13
TGTGCCACCGGACAGGGGGCCGAGGACGAGCAGTACTTC
CATGQGAEDEQYF
>.|TRBV4-2|.|TRBJ1-1|12
TGTGCCAGCAGCGAGGGTGGCCCTGAAGCTTTCTTT
CASSEGGPEAFF
>.|TRBV4-2|once|TRBJ1-5|16
TGTGCCAGCAGCCAAGATTTGTCGAGGGGCAATCAGCCCCAGCATTTT
CASSQDLSRGNQPQHF
>TRBD2|TRBV18|.|TRBJ2-2|17
TGTGCCAGCTCACCACCAGGAGCGGGGGAGGTTACCGGGGAGCTGTTTTTT
CASSPPGAGEVTGELFF
>TRBD1|TRBV19|once|TRBJ2-3|14
TGTGCCAGTAGACAGGGGGAGAACACAGATACGCAGTATTTT
CASRQGENTDTQYF
>.|TRBV25-1|once|TRBJ2-2|15
TGTGCCAGCAGTGAATCTGCCCAGGACACCGGGGAGCTGTTTTTT
CASSESAQDTGELFF
>.|TRBV2|.|TRBJ2-3|14
TGTGCCACCCACCGGGGTGCTAGCACAGATACGCAGTATTTT
CATHRGASTDTQYF
>TRBD1|TRBV6-5|.|TRBJ2-2|15
TGTGCCAGCAGTTACGGGACAGCGAACACCGGGGAGCTGTTTTTT
CASSYGTANTGELFF
>TRBD1|TRBV6-4|few|TRBJ2-3|14
TGTGCCAGCTCCGAGACAGGGGGACCAGATACGCAGTATTTT
CASSETGGPDTQYF